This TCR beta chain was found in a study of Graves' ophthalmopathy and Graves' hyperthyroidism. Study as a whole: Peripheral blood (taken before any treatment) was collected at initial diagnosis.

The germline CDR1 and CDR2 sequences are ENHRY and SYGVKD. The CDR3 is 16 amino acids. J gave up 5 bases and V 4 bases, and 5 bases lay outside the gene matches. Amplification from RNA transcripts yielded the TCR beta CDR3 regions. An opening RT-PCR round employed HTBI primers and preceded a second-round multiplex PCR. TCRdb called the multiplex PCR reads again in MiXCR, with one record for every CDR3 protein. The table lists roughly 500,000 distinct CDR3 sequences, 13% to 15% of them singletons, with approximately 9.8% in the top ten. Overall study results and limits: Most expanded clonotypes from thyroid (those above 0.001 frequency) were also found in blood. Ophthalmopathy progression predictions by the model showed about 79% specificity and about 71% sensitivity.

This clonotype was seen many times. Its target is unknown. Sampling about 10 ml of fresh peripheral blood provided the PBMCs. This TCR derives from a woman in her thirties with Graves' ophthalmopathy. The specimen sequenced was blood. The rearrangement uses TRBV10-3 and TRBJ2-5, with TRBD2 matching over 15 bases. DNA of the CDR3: TGTGCCATCAGTGGGACTAGCGGGAGGGCCGGCGAGACCCAGTACTTC. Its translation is CAISGTSGRAGETQYF.